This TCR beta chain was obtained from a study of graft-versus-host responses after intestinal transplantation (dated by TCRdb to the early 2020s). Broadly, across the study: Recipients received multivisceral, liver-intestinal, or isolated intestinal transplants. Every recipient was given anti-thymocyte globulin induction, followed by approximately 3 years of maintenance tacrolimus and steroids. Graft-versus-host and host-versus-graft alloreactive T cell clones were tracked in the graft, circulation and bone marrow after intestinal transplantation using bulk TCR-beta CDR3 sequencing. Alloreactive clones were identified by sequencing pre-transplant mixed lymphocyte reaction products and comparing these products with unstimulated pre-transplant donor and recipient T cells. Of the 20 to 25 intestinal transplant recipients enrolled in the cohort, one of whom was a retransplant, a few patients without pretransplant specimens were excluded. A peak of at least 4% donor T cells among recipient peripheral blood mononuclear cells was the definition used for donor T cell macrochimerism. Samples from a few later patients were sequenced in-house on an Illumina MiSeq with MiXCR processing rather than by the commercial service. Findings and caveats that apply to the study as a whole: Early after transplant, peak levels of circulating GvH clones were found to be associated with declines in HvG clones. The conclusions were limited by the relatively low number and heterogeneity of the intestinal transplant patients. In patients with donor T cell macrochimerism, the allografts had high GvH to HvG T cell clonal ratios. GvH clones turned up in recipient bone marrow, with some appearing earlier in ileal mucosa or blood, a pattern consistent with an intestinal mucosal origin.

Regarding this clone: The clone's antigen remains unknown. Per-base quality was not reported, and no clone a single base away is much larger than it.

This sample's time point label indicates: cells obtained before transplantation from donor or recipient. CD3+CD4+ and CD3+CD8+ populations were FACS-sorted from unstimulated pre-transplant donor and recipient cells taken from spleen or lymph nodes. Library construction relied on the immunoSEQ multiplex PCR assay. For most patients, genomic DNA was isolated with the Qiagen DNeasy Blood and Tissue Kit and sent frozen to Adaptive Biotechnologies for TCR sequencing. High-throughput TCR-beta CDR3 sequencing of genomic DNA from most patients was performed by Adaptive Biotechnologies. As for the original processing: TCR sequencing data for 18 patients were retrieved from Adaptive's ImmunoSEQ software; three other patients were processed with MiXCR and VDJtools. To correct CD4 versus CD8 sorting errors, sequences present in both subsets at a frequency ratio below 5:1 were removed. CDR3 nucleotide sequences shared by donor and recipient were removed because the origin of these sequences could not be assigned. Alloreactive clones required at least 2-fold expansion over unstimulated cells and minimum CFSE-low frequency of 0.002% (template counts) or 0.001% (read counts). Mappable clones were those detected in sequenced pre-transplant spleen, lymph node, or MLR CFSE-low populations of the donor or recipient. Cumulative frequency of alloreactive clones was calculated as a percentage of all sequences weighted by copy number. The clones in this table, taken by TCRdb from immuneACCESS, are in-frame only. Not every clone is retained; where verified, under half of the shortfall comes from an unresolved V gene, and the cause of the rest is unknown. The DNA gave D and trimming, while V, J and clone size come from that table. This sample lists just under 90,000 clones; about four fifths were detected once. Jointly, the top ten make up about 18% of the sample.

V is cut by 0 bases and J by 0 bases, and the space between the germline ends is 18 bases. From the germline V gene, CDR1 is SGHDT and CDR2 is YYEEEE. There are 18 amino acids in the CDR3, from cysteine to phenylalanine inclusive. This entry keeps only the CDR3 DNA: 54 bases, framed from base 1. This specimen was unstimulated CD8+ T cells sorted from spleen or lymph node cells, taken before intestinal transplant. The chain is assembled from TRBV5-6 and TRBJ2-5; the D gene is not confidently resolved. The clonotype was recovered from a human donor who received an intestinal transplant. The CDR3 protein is CASSLEVVAARDQETQYF. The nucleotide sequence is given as TGTGCCAGCAGCTTGGAGGTTGTTGCGGCTCGCGACCAAGAGACCCAGTACTTC.